This TCR beta chain appears in the sequencing data of a study of shared clonotypes between healthy human individuals. The CDR3 spans 12 residues. In germline, CDR1 is SQVTM, CDR2 ANQGSEA. V was pared by 7 bases and J by 1 base, with 11 bases between. A deep-level run was used for the assay. Assay used: immunoSEQ multiplex PCR; TCRdb lists only in-frame clones, some missing. The sample has nearly 750,000 clones, 72% seen once. This chain connects TRBV29-1 to TRBJ2-7; no reliable D call. Source material: memory CD4+ T cells sorted from blood. Subset noted: CD45RA-negative fraction. The TCR comes from a woman aged 25 to 39 in good health. This CDR3 is CSAASGSYEQYF. In DNA form, the CDR3 reads TGCAGCGCCGCATCGGGTTCCTACGAGCAGTACTTC.